This T cell receptor beta chain was recorded in a study of blood T cell repertoires in COVID-19. J was trimmed by 8 bases and V by 3 bases; bases with no gene match: 15. Germline CDR1 is DFQATT and CDR2 is SNEGSKA (reference sequence). The CDR3 runs 16 residues. Original processing notes: Estimation of nucleated cell counts was performed using reference gene primer amplification. Assay: immunoSEQ multiplex PCR; the TCRdb copy retains only in-frame clones and omits some. D and trimming were read from the DNA, whereas the V and J calls and clone size are those reported in that table. Altogether 100,000 or so clones are present, roughly 89% being singletons, with the ten largest covering around 2%. Seattle's enrolled individuals joined amid active infection and were then monitored longitudinally.

The sample taken for sequencing was peripheral blood. This rearrangement joins TRBV20-1 to TRBJ2-1; 8 bases fit TRBD2. The sequence was obtained from a woman aged 45 to 65 with COVID-19, enrolled during active disease. CDR3: CSASPPGTRGSDEQFF. CDR3 sequence (DNA): TGCAGTGCTAGTCCTCCCGGGACTAGAGGGAGCGATGAGCAGTTCTTC.